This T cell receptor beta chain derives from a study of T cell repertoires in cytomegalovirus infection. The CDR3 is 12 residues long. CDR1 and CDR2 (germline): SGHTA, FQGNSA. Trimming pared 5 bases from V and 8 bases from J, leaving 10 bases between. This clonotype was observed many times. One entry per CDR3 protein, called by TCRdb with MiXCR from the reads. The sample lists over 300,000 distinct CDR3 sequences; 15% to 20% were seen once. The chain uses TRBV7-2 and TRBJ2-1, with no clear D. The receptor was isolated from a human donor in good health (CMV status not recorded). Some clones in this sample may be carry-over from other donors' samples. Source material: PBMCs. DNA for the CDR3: TGTGCCAGCAGCGACGGAAGGGATGAGCAGTTCTTC. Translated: CASSDGRDEQFF.